This TCR beta chain was recovered during a study of shared clonotypes between healthy human individuals. Notes on this clone: The antigen is unknown.

CDR1 is SGHAT and CDR2 is FQNNGV in the germline V gene. Losses at the gene ends were 2 bases for V and 4 bases for J; bases not matched to a gene: 7. This CDR3 is 16 amino acids long. Study-wide results and limits: Blood was the only sampled material, and tissue repertoires likely differ.

Using roughly 200 ng DNA, approximately 30,000 T cell genomes, the sorted-subset replicate PCRs were run. This table comes from immunoSEQ multiplex PCR, and its TCRdb copy is limited to in-frame clones, with some not included. Of 1 million to 1.2 million clones in the sample, 60% to 85% were seen once. Division of CD4+ cells produced a CD45RA+ naive subset and a CD45RA-negative memory subset. Specimen: memory CD4+ T cells from PBMCs. The subset is: CD45RA-negative fraction. This sequence originates from a man aged 18 to 29 in good health. Some clones in this sample may be carry-over from other donors' samples. The chain joins TRBV11-2 to TRBJ2-7, with 11 bases aligning to TRBD1. The CDR3 sequence is CASSLTDRGLGYEQYF. In DNA form, the CDR3 reads TGTGCCAGCAGCTTAACGGACAGGGGGCTTGGTTACGAGCAGTACTTC.